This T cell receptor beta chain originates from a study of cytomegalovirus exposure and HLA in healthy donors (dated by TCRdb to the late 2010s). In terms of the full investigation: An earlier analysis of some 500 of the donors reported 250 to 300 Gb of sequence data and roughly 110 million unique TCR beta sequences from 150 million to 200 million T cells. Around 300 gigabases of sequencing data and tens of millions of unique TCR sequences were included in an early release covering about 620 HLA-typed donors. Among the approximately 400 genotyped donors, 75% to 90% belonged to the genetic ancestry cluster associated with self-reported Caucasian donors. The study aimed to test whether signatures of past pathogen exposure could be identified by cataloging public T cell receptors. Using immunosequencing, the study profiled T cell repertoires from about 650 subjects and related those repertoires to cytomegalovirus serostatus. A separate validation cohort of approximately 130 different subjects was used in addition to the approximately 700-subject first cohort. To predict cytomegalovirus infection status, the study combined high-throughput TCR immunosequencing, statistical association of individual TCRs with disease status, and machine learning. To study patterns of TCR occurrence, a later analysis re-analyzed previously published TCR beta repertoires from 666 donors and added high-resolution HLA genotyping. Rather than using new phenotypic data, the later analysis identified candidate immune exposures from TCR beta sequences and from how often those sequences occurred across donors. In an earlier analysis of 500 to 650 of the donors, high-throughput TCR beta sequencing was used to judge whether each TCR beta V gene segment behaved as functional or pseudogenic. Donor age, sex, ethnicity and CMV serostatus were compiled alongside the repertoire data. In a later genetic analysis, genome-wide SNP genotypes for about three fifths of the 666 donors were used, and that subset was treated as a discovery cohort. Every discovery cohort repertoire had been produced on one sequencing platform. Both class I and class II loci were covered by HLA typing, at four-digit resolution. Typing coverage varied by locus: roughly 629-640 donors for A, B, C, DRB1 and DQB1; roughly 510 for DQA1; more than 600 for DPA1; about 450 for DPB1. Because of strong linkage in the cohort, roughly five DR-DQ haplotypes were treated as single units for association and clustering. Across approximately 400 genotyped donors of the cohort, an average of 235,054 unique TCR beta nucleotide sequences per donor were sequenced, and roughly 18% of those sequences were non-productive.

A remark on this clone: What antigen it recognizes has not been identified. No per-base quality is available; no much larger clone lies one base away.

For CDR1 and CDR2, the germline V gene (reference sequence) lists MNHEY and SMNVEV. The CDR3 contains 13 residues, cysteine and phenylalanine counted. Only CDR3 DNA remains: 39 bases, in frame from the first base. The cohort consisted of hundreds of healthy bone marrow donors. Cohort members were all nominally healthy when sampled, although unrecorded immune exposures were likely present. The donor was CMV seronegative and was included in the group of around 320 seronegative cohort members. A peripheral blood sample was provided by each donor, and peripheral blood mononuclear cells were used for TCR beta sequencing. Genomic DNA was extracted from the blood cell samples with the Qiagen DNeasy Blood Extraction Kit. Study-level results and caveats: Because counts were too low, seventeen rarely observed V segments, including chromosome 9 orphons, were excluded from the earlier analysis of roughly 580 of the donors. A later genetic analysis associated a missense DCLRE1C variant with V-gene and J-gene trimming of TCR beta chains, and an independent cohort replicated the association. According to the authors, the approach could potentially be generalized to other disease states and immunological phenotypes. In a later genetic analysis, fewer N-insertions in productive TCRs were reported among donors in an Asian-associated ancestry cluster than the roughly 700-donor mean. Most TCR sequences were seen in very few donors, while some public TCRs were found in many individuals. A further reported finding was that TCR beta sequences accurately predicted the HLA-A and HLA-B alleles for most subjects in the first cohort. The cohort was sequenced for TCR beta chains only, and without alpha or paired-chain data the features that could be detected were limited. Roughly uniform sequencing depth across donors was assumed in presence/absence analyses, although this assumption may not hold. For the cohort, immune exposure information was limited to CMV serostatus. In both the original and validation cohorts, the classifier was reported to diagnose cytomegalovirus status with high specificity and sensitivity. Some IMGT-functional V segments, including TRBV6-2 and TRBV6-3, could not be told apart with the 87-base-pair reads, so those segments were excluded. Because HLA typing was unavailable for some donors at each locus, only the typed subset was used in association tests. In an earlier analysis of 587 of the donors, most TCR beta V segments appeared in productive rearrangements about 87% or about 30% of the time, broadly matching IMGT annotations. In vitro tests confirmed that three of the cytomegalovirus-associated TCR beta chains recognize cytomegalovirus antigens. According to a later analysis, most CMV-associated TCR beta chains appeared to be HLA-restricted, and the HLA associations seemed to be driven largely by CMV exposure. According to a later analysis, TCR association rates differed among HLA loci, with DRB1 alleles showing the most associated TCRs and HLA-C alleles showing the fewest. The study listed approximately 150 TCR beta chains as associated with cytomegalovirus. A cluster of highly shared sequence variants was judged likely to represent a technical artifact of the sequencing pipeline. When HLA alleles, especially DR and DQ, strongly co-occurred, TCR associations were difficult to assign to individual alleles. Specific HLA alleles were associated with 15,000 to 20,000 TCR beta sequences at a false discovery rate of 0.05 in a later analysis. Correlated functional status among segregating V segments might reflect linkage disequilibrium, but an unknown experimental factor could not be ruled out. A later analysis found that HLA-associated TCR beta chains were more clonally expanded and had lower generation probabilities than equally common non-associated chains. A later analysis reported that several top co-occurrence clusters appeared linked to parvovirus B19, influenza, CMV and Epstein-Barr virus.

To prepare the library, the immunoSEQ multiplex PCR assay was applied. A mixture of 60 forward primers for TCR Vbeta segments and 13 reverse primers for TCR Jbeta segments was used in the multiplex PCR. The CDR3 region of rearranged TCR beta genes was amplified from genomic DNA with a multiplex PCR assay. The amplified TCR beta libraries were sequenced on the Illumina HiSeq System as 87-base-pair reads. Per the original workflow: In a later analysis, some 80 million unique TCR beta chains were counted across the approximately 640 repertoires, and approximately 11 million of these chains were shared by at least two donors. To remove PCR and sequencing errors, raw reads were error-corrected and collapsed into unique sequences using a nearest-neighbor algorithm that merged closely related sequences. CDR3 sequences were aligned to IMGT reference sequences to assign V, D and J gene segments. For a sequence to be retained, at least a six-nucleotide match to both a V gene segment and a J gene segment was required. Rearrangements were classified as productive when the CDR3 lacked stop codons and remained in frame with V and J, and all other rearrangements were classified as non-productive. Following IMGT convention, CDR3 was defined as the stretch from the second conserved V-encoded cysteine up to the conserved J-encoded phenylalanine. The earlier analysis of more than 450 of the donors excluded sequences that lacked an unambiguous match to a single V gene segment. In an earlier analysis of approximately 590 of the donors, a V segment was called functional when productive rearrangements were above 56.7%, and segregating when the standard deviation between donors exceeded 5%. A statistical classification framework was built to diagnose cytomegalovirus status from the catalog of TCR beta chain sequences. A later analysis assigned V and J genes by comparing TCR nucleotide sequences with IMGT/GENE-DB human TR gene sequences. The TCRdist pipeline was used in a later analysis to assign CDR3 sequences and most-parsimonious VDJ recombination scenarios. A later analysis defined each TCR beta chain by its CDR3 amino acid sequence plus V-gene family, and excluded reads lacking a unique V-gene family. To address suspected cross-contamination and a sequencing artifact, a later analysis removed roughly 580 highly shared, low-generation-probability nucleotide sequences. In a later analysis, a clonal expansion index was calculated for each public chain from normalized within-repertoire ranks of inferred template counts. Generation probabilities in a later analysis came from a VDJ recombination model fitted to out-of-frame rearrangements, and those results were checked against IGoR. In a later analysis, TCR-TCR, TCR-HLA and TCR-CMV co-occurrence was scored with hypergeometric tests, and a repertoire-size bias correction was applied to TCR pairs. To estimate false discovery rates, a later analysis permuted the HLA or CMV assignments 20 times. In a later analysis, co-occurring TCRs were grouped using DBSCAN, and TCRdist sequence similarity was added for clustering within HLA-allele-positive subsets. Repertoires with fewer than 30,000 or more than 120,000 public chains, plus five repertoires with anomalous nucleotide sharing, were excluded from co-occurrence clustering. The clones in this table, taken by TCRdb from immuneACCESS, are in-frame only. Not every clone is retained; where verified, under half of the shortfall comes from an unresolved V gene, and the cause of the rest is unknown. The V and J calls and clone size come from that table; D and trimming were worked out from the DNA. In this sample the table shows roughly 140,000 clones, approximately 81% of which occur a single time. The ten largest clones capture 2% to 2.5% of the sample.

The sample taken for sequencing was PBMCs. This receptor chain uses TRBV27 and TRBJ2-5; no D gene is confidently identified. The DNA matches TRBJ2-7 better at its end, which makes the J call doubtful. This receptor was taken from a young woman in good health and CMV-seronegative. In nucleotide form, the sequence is TGTGCCAGCAGTTCGCCTCCCTCCTACGAGCAGTACTTC. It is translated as CASSSPPSYEQYF.